This T cell receptor (beta chain) was observed in a study of T-cell reconstitution after alpha-beta-depleted transplantation in children. CDR3 length equals 18 residues. Trimming removed 0 bases from V and 0 bases from J; junction bases left unmatched: 10. From germline, CDR1 is DFQATT and CDR2 SNEGSKA (reference sequence). Molecular barcoding with unique molecular identifiers was used for the TCRbeta library. MiXCR, applied by TCRdb to the PCR reads, yields one record per CDR3 protein. The data show about 690,000 distinct CDR3 sequences, approximately 16% seen once. The rearrangement links TRBV20-1 to TRBJ2-1, with 8 bases matching TRBD2. The material was PBMCs from the stem cell graft donor, obtained from the stem cell graft. The receptor was derived from a human donor who donated a stem cell graft to a child with acute myeloid leukemia. The CDR3 reads CSARDMGLVGISYNEQFF. DNA of the CDR3: TGCAGTGCTAGAGATATGGGACTAGTGGGGATCTCCTACAATGAGCAGTTCTTC.